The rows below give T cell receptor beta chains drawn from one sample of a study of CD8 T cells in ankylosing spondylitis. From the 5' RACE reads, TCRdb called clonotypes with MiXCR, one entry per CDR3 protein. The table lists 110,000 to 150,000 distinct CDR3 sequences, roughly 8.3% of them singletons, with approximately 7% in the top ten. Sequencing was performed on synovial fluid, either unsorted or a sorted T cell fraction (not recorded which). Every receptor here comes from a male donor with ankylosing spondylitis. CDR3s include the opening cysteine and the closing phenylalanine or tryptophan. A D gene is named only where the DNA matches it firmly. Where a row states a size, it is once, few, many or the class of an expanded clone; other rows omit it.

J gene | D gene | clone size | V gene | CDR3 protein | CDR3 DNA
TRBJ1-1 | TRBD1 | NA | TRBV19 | CASSRTGTTEAFF | TGTGCCAGTAGTAGGACAGGGACCACTGAAGCTTTCTTT
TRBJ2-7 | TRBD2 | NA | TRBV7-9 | CASSQAGGEQYF | TGTGCCAGCAGCCAAGCGGGGGGGGAGCAGTACTTC
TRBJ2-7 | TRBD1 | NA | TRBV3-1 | CATTPKRPRDSRNEQYF | TGTGCCACCACCCCGAAGCGGCCGAGGGACAGTCGGAACGAGCAGTACTTC
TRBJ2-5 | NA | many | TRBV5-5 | CASSLQVRLGTQYF | TGTGCCAGCAGCTTACAGGTCCGGTTGGGGACCCAGTACTTC
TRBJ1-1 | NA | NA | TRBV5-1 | CASSAGTVNTEAFF | TGCGCCAGCAGCGCAGGGACCGTGAACACTGAAGCTTTCTTT
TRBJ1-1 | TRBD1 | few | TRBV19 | CASSPRQGYLNTEAFF | TGTGCCAGTAGTCCAAGACAGGGCTACCTGAACACTGAAGCTTTCTTT
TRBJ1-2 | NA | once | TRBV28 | CASSLTPSGYTF | TGTGCCAGCAGCCTTACCCCCTCTGGCTACACCTTC
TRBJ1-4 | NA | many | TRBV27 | CASSFQGTTNEKLFF | TGTGCCAGCAGTTTTCAGGGGACAACTAATGAAAAACTGTTTTTT
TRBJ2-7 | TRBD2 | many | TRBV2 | CASQSSGSYEQYF | TGTGCCAGCCAATCTAGCGGTTCCTACGAGCAGTACTTC
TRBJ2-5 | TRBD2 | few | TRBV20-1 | CSASISGGAETQYF | TGCAGTGCGTCGATAAGCGGGGGCGCAGAGACCCAGTACTTC
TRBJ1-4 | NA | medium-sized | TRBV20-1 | CSATQGNEKLFF | TGCAGTGCTACTCAGGGAAATGAAAAACTGTTTTTT
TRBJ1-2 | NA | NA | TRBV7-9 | CASSGSLNYGYTF | TGTGCCAGCTCAGGGAGCCTTAACTATGGCTACACCTTC
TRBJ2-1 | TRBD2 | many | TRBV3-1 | CASTSLGRTSGYNEQFF | TGTGCCAGCACCTCATTAGGTAGGACTAGCGGTTATAATGAGCAGTTCTTC
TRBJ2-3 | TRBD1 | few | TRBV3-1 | CASSQSQGAGTQYF | TGTGCCAGCAGCCAATCGCAGGGGGCGGGTACGCAGTATTTT
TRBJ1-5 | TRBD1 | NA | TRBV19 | CATQTGTGRNQPQHF | TGTGCCACACAAACCGGGACAGGGAGAAATCAGCCCCAGCATTTT
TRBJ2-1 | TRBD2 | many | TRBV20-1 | CSARDGRQIYNEQFF | TGCAGTGCTAGAGACGGGAGGCAAATATACAATGAGCAGTTCTTC
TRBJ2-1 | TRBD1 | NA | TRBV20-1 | CSATRTGSTLYNEQFF | TGCAGTGCTACGAGGACAGGGTCGACGTTATACAATGAGCAGTTCTTC
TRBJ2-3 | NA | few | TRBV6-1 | CASSPGSSADTQYF | TGTGCCAGCAGCCCCGGGAGCTCGGCAGATACGCAGTATTTT
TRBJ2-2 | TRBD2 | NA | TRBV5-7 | CASSLWPAGDTGELFF | TGTGCCAGCAGCTTGTGGCCAGCGGGAGACACCGGGGAGCTGTTTTTT
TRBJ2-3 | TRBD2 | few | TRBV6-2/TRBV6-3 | CASSTGGDTQYF | TGTGCCAGCAGTACGGGGGGAGATACGCAGTATTTT
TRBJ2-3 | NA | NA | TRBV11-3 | CASSLSGGNTDTQYF | TGTGCCAGCAGCTTAAGTGGGGGCAACACAGATACGCAGTATTTT
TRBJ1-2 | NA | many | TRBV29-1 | CSVEEGPGDYGYTF | TGCAGCGTTGAAGAAGGTCCGGGCGACTATGGCTACACCTTC
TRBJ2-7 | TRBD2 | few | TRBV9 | CASSPGLTVYEQYF | TGTGCCAGCAGCCCGGGACTAACCGTCTACGAGCAGTACTTC
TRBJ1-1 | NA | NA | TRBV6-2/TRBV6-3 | CASSRPGMGRRPEAFF | TGTGCCAGCAGCCGTCCCGGGATGGGACGTAGACCGGAAGCTTTCTTT
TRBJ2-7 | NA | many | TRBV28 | CASSLYQGVNEQYF | TGTGCCAGCAGTTTATACCAGGGCGTTAACGAGCAGTACTTC
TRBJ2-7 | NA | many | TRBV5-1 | CASSFQGQTYEQYF | TGCGCCAGCAGCTTTCAGGGCCAAACCTACGAGCAGTACTTC
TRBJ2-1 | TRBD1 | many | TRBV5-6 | CASSSGDRPEFF | TGTGCCAGCAGTTCTGGGGACAGGCCGGAATTCTTC
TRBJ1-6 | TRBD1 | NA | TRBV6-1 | CASSSGTGQSGSPLHF | TGTGCCAGCAGTAGCGGGACAGGGCAATCTGGGTCACCCCTCCACTTT